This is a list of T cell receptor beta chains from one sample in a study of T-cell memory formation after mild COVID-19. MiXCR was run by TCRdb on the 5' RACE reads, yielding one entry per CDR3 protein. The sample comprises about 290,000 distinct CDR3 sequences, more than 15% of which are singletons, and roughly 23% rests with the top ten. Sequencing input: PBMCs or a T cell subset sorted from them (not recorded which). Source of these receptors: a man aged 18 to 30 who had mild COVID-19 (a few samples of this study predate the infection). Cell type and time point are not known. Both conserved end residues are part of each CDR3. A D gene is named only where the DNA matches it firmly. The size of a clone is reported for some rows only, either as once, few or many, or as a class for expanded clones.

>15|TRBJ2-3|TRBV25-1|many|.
TGTGCCAGCAGTGAATTGGCAGGCTACACAGATACGCAGTATTTT
CASSELAGYTDTQYF
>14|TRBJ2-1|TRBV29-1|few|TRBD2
TGCAGCTTGTTAGGACTAGCGGGGTACAATGAGCAGTTCTTC
CSLLGLAGYNEQFF
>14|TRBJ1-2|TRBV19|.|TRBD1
TGTGCCAGTAGCCCCAGGGGGGCTCTCTATGGCTACACCTTC
CASSPRGALYGYTF
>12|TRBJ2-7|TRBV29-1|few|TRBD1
TGCAGCGCGGGACAGGGGTCCTACGAGCAGTACTTC
CSAGQGSYEQYF
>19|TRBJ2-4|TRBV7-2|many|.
TGTGCCAGCAGCACCCCCTCCGCGGCAGGCACGTTAGCCAAAAACATTCAGTACTTC
CASSTPSAAGTLAKNIQYF
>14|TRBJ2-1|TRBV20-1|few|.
TGCAGTGCCAAACTCCGTAGCTCCTACAATGAGCAGTTCTTC
CSAKLRSSYNEQFF
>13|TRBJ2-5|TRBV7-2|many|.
TGTGCCAGCAGCTTAGACCGGGGAGAGACCCAGTACTTC
CASSLDRGETQYF
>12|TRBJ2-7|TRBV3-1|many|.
TGTGCCAGCAGCCATGAGAGCAGGCAGCAGTACTTC
CASSHESRQQYF
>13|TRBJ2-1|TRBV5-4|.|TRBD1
TGTGCCAGCAGGACGGGGACAGGTACACGGCAGTTCTTC
CASRTGTGTRQFF
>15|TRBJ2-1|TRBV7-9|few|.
TGTGCCAGCAGCTTAGAAGGCCGCTCCTACAATGAGCAGTTCTTC
CASSLEGRSYNEQFF
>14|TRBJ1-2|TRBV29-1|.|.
TGCAGCGTTGAATTGCGGGGCCGGGACTATGGCTACACCTTC
CSVELRGRDYGYTF
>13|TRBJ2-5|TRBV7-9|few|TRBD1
TGTGCCAGCAGCCCCCGACAGGGGGAGACCCAGTACTTC
CASSPRQGETQYF
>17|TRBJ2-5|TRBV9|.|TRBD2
TGTGCCAGCAGCTTGGGACTAGCGGGGGTTCTCCAAGAGACCCAGTACTTC
CASSLGLAGVLQETQYF
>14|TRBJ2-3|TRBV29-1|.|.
TGCAGCGTGATACCCCCTGGGTCCGGGGATACGCAGTATTTT
CSVIPPGSGDTQYF
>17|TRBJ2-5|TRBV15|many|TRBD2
TGTGCCACCAGCAGAGATTGGGCTAGCGGAGCCAAAGAGACCCAGTACTTC
CATSRDWASGAKETQYF
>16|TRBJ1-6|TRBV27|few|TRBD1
TGTGCCAGCAGTCTGGGGAGGGACAGAAGTAATTCACCCCTCCACTTT
CASSLGRDRSNSPLHF